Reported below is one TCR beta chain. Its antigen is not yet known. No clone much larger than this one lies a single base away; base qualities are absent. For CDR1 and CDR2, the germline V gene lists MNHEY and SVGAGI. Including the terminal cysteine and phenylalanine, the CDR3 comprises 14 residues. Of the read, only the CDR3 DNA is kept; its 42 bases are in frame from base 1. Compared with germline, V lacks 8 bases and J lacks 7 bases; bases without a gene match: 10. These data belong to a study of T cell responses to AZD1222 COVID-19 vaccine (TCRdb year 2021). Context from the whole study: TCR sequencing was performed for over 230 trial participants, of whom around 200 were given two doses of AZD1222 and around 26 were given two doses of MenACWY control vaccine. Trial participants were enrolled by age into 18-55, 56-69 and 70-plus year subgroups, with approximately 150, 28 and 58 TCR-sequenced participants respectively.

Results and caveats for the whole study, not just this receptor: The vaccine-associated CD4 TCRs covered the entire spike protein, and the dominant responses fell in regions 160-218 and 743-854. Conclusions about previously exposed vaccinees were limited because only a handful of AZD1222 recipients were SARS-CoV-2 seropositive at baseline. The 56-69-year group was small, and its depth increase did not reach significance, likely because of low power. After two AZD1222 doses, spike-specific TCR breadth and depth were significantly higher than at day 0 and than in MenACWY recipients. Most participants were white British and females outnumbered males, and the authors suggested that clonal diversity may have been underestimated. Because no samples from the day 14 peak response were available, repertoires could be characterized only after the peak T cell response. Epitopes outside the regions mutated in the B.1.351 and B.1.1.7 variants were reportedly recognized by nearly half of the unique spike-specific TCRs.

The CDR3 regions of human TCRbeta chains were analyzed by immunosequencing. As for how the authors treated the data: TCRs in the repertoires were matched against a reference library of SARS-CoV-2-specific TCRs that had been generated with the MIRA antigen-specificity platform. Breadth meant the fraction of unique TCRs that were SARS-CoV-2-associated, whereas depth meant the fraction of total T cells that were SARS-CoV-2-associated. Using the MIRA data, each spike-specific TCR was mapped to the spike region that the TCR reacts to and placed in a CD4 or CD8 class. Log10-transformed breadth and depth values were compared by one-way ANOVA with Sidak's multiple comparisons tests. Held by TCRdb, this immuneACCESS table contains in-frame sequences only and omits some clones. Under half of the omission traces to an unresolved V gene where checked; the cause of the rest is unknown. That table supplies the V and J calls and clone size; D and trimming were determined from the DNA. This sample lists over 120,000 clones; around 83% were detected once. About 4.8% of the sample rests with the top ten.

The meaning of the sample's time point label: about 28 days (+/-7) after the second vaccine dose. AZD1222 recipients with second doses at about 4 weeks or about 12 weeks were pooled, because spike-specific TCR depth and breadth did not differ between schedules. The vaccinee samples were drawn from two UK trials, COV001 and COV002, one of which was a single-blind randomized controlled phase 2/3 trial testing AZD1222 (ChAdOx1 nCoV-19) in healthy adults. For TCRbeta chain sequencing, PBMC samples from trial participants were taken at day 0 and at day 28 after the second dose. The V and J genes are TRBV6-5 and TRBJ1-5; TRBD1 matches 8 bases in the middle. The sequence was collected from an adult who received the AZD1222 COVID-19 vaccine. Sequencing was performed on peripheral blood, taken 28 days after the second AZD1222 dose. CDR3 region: CASGGGQGWQPQHF. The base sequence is TGTGCCAGCGGGGGAGGACAGGGCTGGCAGCCCCAGCATTTT.